One TCR beta chain is described in this entry. Its antigen is undetermined. V was shortened by 1 base and J by 5 bases, with 8 bases between the two germline ends. Germline V gene lookup returns CDR1 LNHDA and CDR2 SQIVND (reference sequence). CDR3 length equals 13 residues. The data were taken from a study of cytomegalovirus exposure and HLA in healthy donors. Findings and caveats of the study: Later work found that TCR association rates differed between HLA loci; DRB1 had the most and HLA-C the fewest.

It was with 60 Vbeta and 13 Jbeta primers that the PCR ran. Generated by immunoSEQ multiplex PCR, the TCRdb table keeps only in-frame clones and is missing some. Of about 57,000 clones in the sample, 83% were seen once. The chain combines TRBV19 with TRBJ1-1; D remains unclear. The source of this sequence is a young man in good health and CMV-seronegative. The sample was PBMCs. The CDR3 DNA reads TGTGCCAGTAGTATAGCCGCGGGAACTGAAGCTTTCTTT. This sequence encodes CASSIAAGTEAFF.